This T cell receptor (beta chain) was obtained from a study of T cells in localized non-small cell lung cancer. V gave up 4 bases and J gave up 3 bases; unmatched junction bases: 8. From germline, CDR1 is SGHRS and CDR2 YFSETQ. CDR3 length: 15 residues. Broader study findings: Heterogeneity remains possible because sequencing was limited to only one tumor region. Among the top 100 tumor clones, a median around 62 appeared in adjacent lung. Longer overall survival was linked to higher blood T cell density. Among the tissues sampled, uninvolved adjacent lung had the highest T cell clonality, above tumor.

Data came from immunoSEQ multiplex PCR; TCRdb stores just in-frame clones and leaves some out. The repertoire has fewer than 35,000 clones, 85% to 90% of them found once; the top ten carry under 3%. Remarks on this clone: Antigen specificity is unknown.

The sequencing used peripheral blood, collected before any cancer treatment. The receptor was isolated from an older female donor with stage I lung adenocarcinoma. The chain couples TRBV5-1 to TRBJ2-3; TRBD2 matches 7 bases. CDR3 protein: CASSAGRPRTDTQYF. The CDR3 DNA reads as TGCGCCAGCAGCGCCGGGAGGCCTCGAACAGATACGCAGTATTTT.